Sequencing of this T cell receptor (beta chain) was carried out in a study of memory CD4+ T cells and cytomegalovirus serostatus. Study-wide background: Of the healthy Belgian adults, 9 were CMV seropositive and around 22 seronegative.

Study results and caveats: 67 of 164 known CMV-associated TCRbeta sequences appeared in CD4+ memory.

The table came from immunoSEQ multiplex PCR; TCRdb's copy has only in-frame clones and leaves some out. The table has about 100,000 clones, 80% seen once. The sort gate was single viable CD3+CD4+CD8-CD45RO+ cells for memory CD4+ T cells. Serum IgG to CMV pp150, pp28, p38 and p52 defined serostatus. Comments on this clone: What it binds is unknown.

Germline V lookup: CDR1 LNHDA, CDR2 SQIVND (reference sequence). The CDR3 consists of 13 residues. Trimming pared 3 bases from V and 7 bases from J, leaving 13 bases between. Sequencing was carried out using memory CD4+ T cells from blood. The chain recombines TRBV19 with TRBJ2-7; D unclear. The receptor was isolated from an adult in good health and CMV-seropositive. The CDR3 nucleotides are TGTGCCAGTAGTATTGAGGTCAACTGGGAGCAGTACTTC. This encodes CASSIEVNWEQYF.